These 12 T cell receptor beta chains share one sample of origin, sequenced in a study of blood T cell repertoires in COVID-19. The data were produced by immunoSEQ multiplex PCR, yet TCRdb's version contains in-frame clones alone and is incomplete. The table lists about 270,000 clones, about 89% of them singletons, with 2% to 2.5% in the top ten. What was sequenced was peripheral blood. These receptors all stem from a woman in her 50s with acute or convalescent COVID-19.

J is TRBJ1-5 and V is TRBV6-6; tentative D call: TRBD1 (5 bases). V was pared by 8 bases and J by 6 bases, with 20 bases between. The germline V gene encodes CDR1 MNHNY and CDR2 SVGAGI (reference sequence). The CDR3 consists of 15 residues. The CDR3, as DNA: TGTGCCAGCGTCAAGGGGAGGAGTGTTGTTCAGCCCCAGCATTTT. Translated: CASVKGRSVVQPQHF.

The chain combines TRBV27 with TRBJ1-4, with TRBD1 identical over 8 bases. The CDR3 is 16 residues long. V lost 6 bases, J lost 7 bases, and 13 bases stayed unmatched. Per germline, CDR1 MNHEY and CDR2 SMNVEV (reference sequence). The CDR3 DNA reads TGTGCCAGCAGCCGGGACAGGACCACTTCTGGTGAAAAACTGTTTTTT. Its translation: CASSRDRTTSGEKLFF.

The chain combines TRBV5-1 with TRBJ2-1; 8 nucleotides align to TRBD2. This CDR3 is built from 15 residues. J gave up 4 bases and V 7 bases, and 10 bases lay outside the gene matches. Germline CDR1 reads SGHRS; CDR2 reads YFSETQ. CDR3 region: CASAVAAGEYNEQFF. CDR3 nucleotide sequence: TGCGCCAGCGCCGTGGCAGCGGGAGAGTACAATGAGCAGTTCTTC.

This chain links TRBV18 with TRBJ2-1; 9 bases line up with TRBD2. The CDR3 has 15 residues. In germline, CDR1 is KGHSH, CDR2 LQKENI. V lost 3 bases to trimming and J lost 5 bases; unmatched junction nucleotides: 5. CDR3 loop: CASSPVAGDNNEQFF. CDR3 nucleotide sequence: TGTGCCAGCTCACCGGTAGCGGGAGACAACAATGAGCAGTTCTTC.

The rearrangement uses TRBV7-3 and TRBJ2-7; 11 nucleotides match TRBD2. V lost 5 bases and J lost 1; bases outside the gene matches: 7. CDR1 is SGHTA and CDR2 is FQGTGA in the germline V gene. The CDR3 has 16 residues. CDR3 in amino acids: CASSPMGTSGSYEQYF. The DNA of the CDR3 is TGTGCCAGCAGCCCTATGGGGACTAGCGGTTCCTACGAGCAGTACTTC.

This chain connects TRBV6-5 to TRBJ2-1; 7 positions match TRBD1. Germline CDR1 and CDR2: MNHEY and SVGAGI. Losses at the gene ends were 8 bases for V and 7 bases for J; bases not matched to a gene: 8. The CDR3 has 13 amino acids. The CDR3 sequence: CASGRDSLNEQFF. The CDR3 DNA sequence: TGTGCCAGCGGCCGGGACAGTCTTAATGAGCAGTTCTTC.

The chain couples TRBV9 to TRBJ2-1; 7 bases are shared with TRBD2. The germline CDR1 and CDR2 sequences are SGDLS and YYNGEE. CDR3 length: 15 residues. The V segment lost 3 bases and the J segment 0 bases; nucleotides outside the gene matches: 3. CDR3 coding DNA: TGTGCCAGCAGCGACCGCGGGAGCTCCTACAATGAGCAGTTCTTC. Encoded protein: CASSDRGSSYNEQFF.

A remark on this clone: The germline gene is not matched at one end of the junction; a read error may be the cause. The chain carries TRBV5-1 and TRBJ2-7; D might be TRBD1 (7 bases). The CDR3 has 14 residues. Looked up from germline, CDR1 is SGHRS and CDR2 is YFSETQ. This CDR3 is CASSFWTGGNERYF. CDR3 DNA: TGCGCCAGCAGCTTCTGGACAGGAGGGAACGAGCGGTACTTC.

This chain joins TRBV28 and TRBJ1-1, with 10 bases aligning to TRBD1. V lost 4 bases to trimming and J lost 6 bases; unmatched junction nucleotides: 11. This CDR3 comprises 16 residues. Germline loops: CDR1 MDHEN, CDR2 SYDVKM. The CDR3 DNA sequence: TGTGCCAGCAGTTCTCCGGGACAGGGGAGGGGCCCTGAAGCTTTCTTT. Translated, it gives CASSSPGQGRGPEAFF.

The V and J genes are TRBV20-1 and TRBJ2-3; TRBD1 aligns across 7 bases. The CDR3 has 13 residues. Losses at the gene ends were 6 bases for V and 4 bases for J; bases not matched to a gene: 7. Germline V gives CDR1 DFQATT, CDR2 SNEGSKA (reference sequence). The CDR3 region has the DNA TGCAGTGCCAGTAACGGACAGGCAGATACGCAGTATTTT. It codes for CSASNGQADTQYF.

V gene TRBV10-1 combines with J gene TRBJ2-5; 7 bases match TRBD1. The trim removed 4 bases at V and 2 bases at J, leaving 7 bases unmatched. This CDR3 region has 15 residues. Germline V gene lookup returns CDR1 WNHNN and CDR2 SYGVQD (reference sequence). Written as DNA, the CDR3 is TGCGCCAGCAGTGTCTCCGGGACAGCACAAGAGACCCAGTACTTC. This encodes CASSVSGTAQETQYF.

The chain links TRBV27 to TRBJ1-1; 8 positions match TRBD1. Germline V gene data show CDR1 as MNHEY and CDR2 as SMNVEV (reference sequence). The ends lost 4 bases at V and 0 bases at J; junction bases unmatched: 7. CDR3 length: 16 residues. Here the CDR3 DNA reads TGTGCCAGCAGTTCACTCCAGACAGGGGTGAACACTGAAGCTTTCTTT. Its translation is CASSSLQTGVNTEAFF.